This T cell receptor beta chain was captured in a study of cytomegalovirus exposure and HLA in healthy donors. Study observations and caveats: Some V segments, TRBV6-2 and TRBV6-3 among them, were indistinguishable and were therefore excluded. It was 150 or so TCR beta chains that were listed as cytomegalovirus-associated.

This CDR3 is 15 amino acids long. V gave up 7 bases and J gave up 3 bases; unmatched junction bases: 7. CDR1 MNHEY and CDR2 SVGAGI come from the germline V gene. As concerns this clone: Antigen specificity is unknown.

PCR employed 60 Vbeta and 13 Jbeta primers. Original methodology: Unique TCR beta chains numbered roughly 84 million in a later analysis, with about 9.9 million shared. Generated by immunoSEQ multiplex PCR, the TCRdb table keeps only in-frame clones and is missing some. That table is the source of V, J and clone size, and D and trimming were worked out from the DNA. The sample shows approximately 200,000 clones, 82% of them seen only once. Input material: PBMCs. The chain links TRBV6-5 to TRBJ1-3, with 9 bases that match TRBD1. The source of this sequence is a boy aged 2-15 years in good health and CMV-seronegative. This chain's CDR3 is CASKPGGQGGNTIYF. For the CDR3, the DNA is TGTGCCAGCAAACCCGGGGGACAGGGTGGAAACACCATATATTTT.